The clone carrying this T cell receptor beta chain was recorded once. Its antigen is undetermined. The germline V gene encodes CDR1 MDHEN and CDR2 SYDVKM. There are 14 residues in the CDR3. V trimming: 1 base; J trimming: 15 bases; junction bases outside the gene matches: 7. This record belongs to a study of cytomegalovirus exposure and HLA in healthy donors. General study points: Immune exposure data for these donors was limited to CMV serostatus. Being productive about 87% or about 30% of the time was typical of most TCR beta V segments in an earlier analysis.

The primer mix had 60 Vbeta and 13 Jbeta primers. Produced via immunoSEQ multiplex PCR; TCRdb's table is partial and in-frame only. The repertoire includes 100,000 to 150,000 clones, roughly 76% of them detected once, and 2.5% to 3.5% sits in the top ten. The sample was PBMCs. This chain links TRBV28 with TRBJ2-3, with TRBD2 matching over 13 bases. The origin of this receptor is a woman aged 50 to 60 in good health and CMV-seronegative. CDR3: CASSLLGTSGTIYF. The DNA for the CDR3 is TGTGCCAGCAGTTTATTAGGGACTAGCGGGACTATCTATTTT.